This T cell receptor (beta chain) appears in the sequencing data of a study of cytomegalovirus exposure and HLA in healthy donors. V was trimmed by 2 bases and J by 5 bases, leaving 13 bases between them. This CDR3 spans 15 amino acids. Germline values: CDR1 MNHEY, CDR2 SVGAGI. This clone occurred once. The target antigen is unknown. Study-level points and caveats: Usually a TCR sequence was rare, but some public TCRs were found in many donors. The authors listed about 170 TCR beta chains as cytomegalovirus-associated.

Everyone who donated was a healthy bone marrow donor. It was with 60 Vbeta and 13 Jbeta primers that the PCR ran. Original methodology: Roughly 12 million shared chains were among tens of millions of unique TCR beta chains counted in a later analysis. The table came from immunoSEQ multiplex PCR; TCRdb's copy has only in-frame clones and leaves some out. The V and J calls and clone size were taken over from that table, and D and trimming were inferred from the DNA. The sample contains 120,000 or so clones, approximately 78% of which appear only once. Sequenced sample: PBMCs. The chain recombines TRBV6-5 with TRBJ2-1; D call uncertain. This TCR came from a man in his forties or fifties in good health and CMV-seronegative. CDR3 sequence: CASSYTPVVNNEQFF. DNA for the CDR3: TGTGCCAGCAGTTACACACCCGTGGTCAACAATGAGCAGTTCTTC.